This entry describes one TCR beta chain. CDR1 is MGHRA and CDR2 is YSYEKL in the germline V gene. The V end was cut by 1 base, the J end by 2 bases, with 12 bases between. The CDR3 length is 16 residues. This record belongs to a study of beta chain features in type 1 diabetes. The authors reverse transcribed all of the isolated RNA, so sequencing captured expressed TCRB transcripts. Sequencing was performed with immunoSEQ multiplex PCR; in TCRdb, only in-frame clones are kept and a portion is missing. The table records roughly 380,000 clones, roughly a fifth of them present only once. The source material was naive CD4+ T cells from blood. The clonotype comes from a young woman in good health. The genes are TRBV4-1 and TRBJ2-1; D gene uncertain. For the CDR3, the DNA is TGCGCCAGCAGCCAAGTGGAGCTTTACCCCTACAATGAGCAGTTCTTC. Amino acid sequence: CASSQVELYPYNEQFF.